This TCR beta chain originates from a study of T cell clonotyping in hematopoietic cell transplantation. With 2 bases removed from V and 0 bases from J, the gap between germline ends came to 7 bases. CDR1 and CDR2 from the germline V gene are MDHEN and SYDVKM. CDR3 length equals 14 residues. Only in-frame clones appear in the TCRdb table, and some are missing; sequencing was by immunoSEQ multiplex PCR. The sample lists a few thousand clones, approximately 80% occurring once. The TCR originated in a male patient between 45 and 60 years old who had an allogeneic stem cell transplant from an unrelated donor, so the T cells may come from the graft donor. Some clones in this sample may be carry-over from other donors' samples. Sequencing was performed on peripheral blood mononuclear cells, taken 100 days after allogeneic stem cell transplant. The chain recombines TRBV28 with TRBJ1-1, with unresolved D. The CDR3 region is CASSLISVNTEAFF. CDR3 nucleotides: TGTGCCAGCAGTTTAATATCCGTGAACACTGAAGCTTTCTTT.